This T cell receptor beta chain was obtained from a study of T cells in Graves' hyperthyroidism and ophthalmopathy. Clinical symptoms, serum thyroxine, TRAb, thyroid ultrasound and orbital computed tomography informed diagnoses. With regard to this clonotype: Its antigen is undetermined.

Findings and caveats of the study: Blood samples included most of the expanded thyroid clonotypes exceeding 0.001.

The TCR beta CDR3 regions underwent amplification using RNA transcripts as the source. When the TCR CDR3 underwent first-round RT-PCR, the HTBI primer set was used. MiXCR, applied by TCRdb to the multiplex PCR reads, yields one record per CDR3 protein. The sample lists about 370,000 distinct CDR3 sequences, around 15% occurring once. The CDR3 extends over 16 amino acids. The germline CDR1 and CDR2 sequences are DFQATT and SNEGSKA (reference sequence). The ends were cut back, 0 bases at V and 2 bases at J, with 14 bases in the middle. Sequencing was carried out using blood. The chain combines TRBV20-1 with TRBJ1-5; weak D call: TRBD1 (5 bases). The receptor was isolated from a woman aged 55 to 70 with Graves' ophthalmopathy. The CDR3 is CSAREDRGSGNQPQHF. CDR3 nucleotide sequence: TGCAGTGCTAGAGAGGACCGGGGGTCGGGCAATCAGCCCCAGCATTTT.